These T cell receptor beta chains were read from a single sample in a study of cytomegalovirus exposure and HLA in healthy donors. Using immunoSEQ multiplex PCR, the repertoire was profiled, and TCRdb retains in-frame clones only, with some absent. The repertoire consists of about 110,000 clones, with under 80% occurring once and the leading ten covering 7.7%. Sequences were obtained from PBMCs. These receptors all stem from a woman aged 45-65 years in good health and CMV-seropositive. Each CDR3 is given with its conserved first and last residue. The order of the fields is J gene, CDR3 length, V gene, D gene, clone size, CDR3 protein, CDR3 DNA. The D gene is left open where the match is weak. Size is omitted from some rows. Given values are once, few, many or a class for expanded clones.

j_call: TRBJ2-5; cdr3_length: 15; v_call: TRBV9; d_call: TRBD2; clone_size: NA; cdr3_aa: CASSASGTSRQTQYF; cdr3_nt: TGTGCCAGCAGCGCCTCCGGGACTAGTCGCCAGACCCAGTACTTC
j_call: TRBJ2-3; cdr3_length: 15; v_call: TRBV5-4; d_call: TRBD1; clone_size: NA; cdr3_aa: CASSLGQGRTDTQYF; cdr3_nt: TGTGCCAGCAGCTTGGGACAGGGACGCACAGATACGCAGTATTTT
j_call: TRBJ2-3; cdr3_length: 16; v_call: TRBV18; d_call: TRBD1; clone_size: NA; cdr3_aa: CASSSWTGPSTDTQYF; cdr3_nt: TGTGCCAGCTCATCGTGGACAGGGCCTAGCACAGATACGCAGTATTTT
j_call: TRBJ2-7; cdr3_length: 14; v_call: TRBV5-1; d_call: NA; clone_size: NA; cdr3_aa: CASSLERTLYEQYF; cdr3_nt: TGCGCCAGCAGCTTGGAACGGACACTCTACGAGCAGTACTTC
j_call: TRBJ2-2; cdr3_length: 17; v_call: TRBV29-1; d_call: TRBD2; clone_size: few; cdr3_aa: CSVETSGGTSITGELFF; cdr3_nt: TGCAGCGTTGAAACTAGCGGGGGAACCTCGATTACCGGGGAGCTGTTTTTT
j_call: TRBJ2-3; cdr3_length: 15; v_call: TRBV7-7; d_call: NA; clone_size: NA; cdr3_aa: CASSLGLSSTDTQYF; cdr3_nt: TGTGCCAGCAGCCTGGGACTGTCTAGCACAGATACGCAGTATTTT
j_call: TRBJ2-5; cdr3_length: 16; v_call: TRBV5-4; d_call: TRBD2; clone_size: NA; cdr3_aa: CASSRGGVRGRETQYF; cdr3_nt: TGTGCCAGCAGTCGGGGGGGCGTGCGGGGGAGGGAGACCCAGTACTTC
j_call: TRBJ1-5; cdr3_length: 15; v_call: TRBV4-1; d_call: TRBD1; clone_size: NA; cdr3_aa: CASSLTGTGNQPQHF; cdr3_nt: TGCGCCAGCAGCCTAACCGGGACAGGGAATCAGCCCCAGCATTTT
j_call: TRBJ1-2; cdr3_length: 14; v_call: TRBV15; d_call: TRBD1; clone_size: NA; cdr3_aa: CATREGQGLYGYTF; cdr3_nt: TGTGCCACCAGAGAGGGACAGGGGCTCTATGGCTACACCTTC
j_call: TRBJ1-2; cdr3_length: 15; v_call: TRBV19; d_call: NA; clone_size: medium-sized; cdr3_aa: CASSIWGLNPGGYTF; cdr3_nt: TGTGCCAGTAGTATTTGGGGCCTTAATCCTGGGGGCTACACCTTC
j_call: TRBJ2-7; cdr3_length: 13; v_call: TRBV6-1; d_call: TRBD1; clone_size: NA; cdr3_aa: CASSPGTVYEQYF; cdr3_nt: TGTGCCAGCAGCCCCGGGACAGTCTACGAGCAGTACTTC
j_call: TRBJ2-2; cdr3_length: 15; v_call: TRBV5-6; d_call: TRBD2; clone_size: NA; cdr3_aa: CASSLGSGSTGELFF; cdr3_nt: TGTGCCAGCAGCTTGGGTAGCGGGAGCACCGGGGAGCTGTTTTTT
j_call: TRBJ2-7; cdr3_length: 15; v_call: TRBV27; d_call: TRBD2; clone_size: NA; cdr3_aa: CASSFKGLADYEQYF; cdr3_nt: TGTGCCAGCAGTTTCAAGGGACTAGCGGACTACGAGCAGTACTTC
j_call: TRBJ2-6; cdr3_length: 15; v_call: TRBV7-2; d_call: TRBD1; clone_size: NA; cdr3_aa: CASSRQGSGANVLTF; cdr3_nt: TGTGCCAGCAGCCGACAGGGGTCGGGGGCCAACGTCCTGACTTTC
j_call: TRBJ2-1; cdr3_length: 13; v_call: TRBV7-3; d_call: NA; clone_size: NA; cdr3_aa: CASSFGRGNEQFF; cdr3_nt: TGTGCCAGCAGCTTCGGCCGGGGGAATGAGCAGTTCTTC
j_call: TRBJ1-3; cdr3_length: 16; v_call: TRBV21-1; d_call: NA; clone_size: NA; cdr3_aa: CASSGRPGTEGNTIYF; cdr3_nt: TGTGCCAGCAGTGGTCGTCCCGGGACAGAAGGAAACACCATATATTTT
j_call: TRBJ2-7; cdr3_length: 17; v_call: TRBV4-1; d_call: TRBD2; clone_size: NA; cdr3_aa: CASSQASGTSLLGEQYF; cdr3_nt: TGCGCCAGCAGCCAAGCCTCCGGGACTAGTCTTCTCGGCGAGCAGTACTTC
j_call: TRBJ2-7; cdr3_length: 13; v_call: TRBV6-5; d_call: NA; clone_size: NA; cdr3_aa: CASSLGLPYEQYF; cdr3_nt: TGTGCCAGCAGTCTCGGACTCCCCTACGAGCAGTACTTC
j_call: TRBJ1-4; cdr3_length: 13; v_call: TRBV5-5; d_call: NA; clone_size: few; cdr3_aa: CASSPAGDEKLFF; cdr3_nt: TGTGCCAGCAGCCCCGCGGGTGATGAAAAACTGTTTTTT
j_call: TRBJ2-7; cdr3_length: 15; v_call: TRBV7-2; d_call: TRBD2; clone_size: once; cdr3_aa: CASSGSGGPSYEQYF; cdr3_nt: TGTGCCAGCAGCGGTAGCGGGGGCCCCTCCTACGAGCAGTACTTC
j_call: TRBJ2-5; cdr3_length: 15; v_call: TRBV12-5; d_call: TRBD2; clone_size: NA; cdr3_aa: CASGSGLAGNETQYF; cdr3_nt: TGTGCTAGTGGTTCAGGGCTAGCGGGTAACGAGACCCAGTACTTC
j_call: TRBJ2-3; cdr3_length: 14; v_call: TRBV7-7; d_call: NA; clone_size: NA; cdr3_aa: CASSLDGTQDTQYF; cdr3_nt: TGTGCTAGCAGCTTAGATGGGACTCAAGATACGCAGTATTTT
j_call: TRBJ2-7; cdr3_length: 13; v_call: TRBV5-4; d_call: NA; clone_size: few; cdr3_aa: CASSFYSTYEQYF; cdr3_nt: TGTGCCAGCAGCTTCTACAGTACCTACGAGCAGTACTTC
j_call: TRBJ1-1; cdr3_length: 10; v_call: TRBV2; d_call: NA; clone_size: NA; cdr3_aa: CASGSLLGFF; cdr3_nt: TGTGCCTCCGGGTCGCTCCTTGGTTTCTTT
j_call: TRBJ1-4; cdr3_length: 14; v_call: TRBV7-6; d_call: NA; clone_size: few; cdr3_aa: CASSLGGTNEKLFF; cdr3_nt: TGTGCCAGCAGCTTAGGCGGAACTAATGAAAAACTGTTTTTT
j_call: TRBJ2-7; cdr3_length: 12; v_call: TRBV6-1; d_call: NA; clone_size: few; cdr3_aa: CASRDSYYEQYF; cdr3_nt: TGTGCCAGCAGGGACTCCTACTACGAGCAGTACTTC
j_call: TRBJ2-2; cdr3_length: 15; v_call: TRBV7-3; d_call: NA; clone_size: NA; cdr3_aa: CASSLRGSNTGELFF; cdr3_nt: TGTGCCAGCAGCCTTAGGGGCTCGAACACCGGGGAGCTGTTTTTT
j_call: TRBJ2-5; cdr3_length: 14; v_call: TRBV7-2; d_call: TRBD1; clone_size: NA; cdr3_aa: CASSGQGGQETQYF; cdr3_nt: TGTGCCAGCAGCGGACAGGGAGGACAAGAGACCCAGTACTTC
j_call: TRBJ2-4; cdr3_length: 15; v_call: TRBV15; d_call: TRBD1; clone_size: NA; cdr3_aa: CATSSAGGPKNSQYF; cdr3_nt: TGTGCCACCAGCAGCGCAGGGGGCCCTAAAAACAGTCAGTACTTC
j_call: TRBJ2-1; cdr3_length: 18; v_call: TRBV5-6; d_call: TRBD2; clone_size: NA; cdr3_aa: CASSSRRTSARLYNEQFF; cdr3_nt: TGTGCCAGCAGCTCACGACGCACTAGCGCTCGTCTTTACAATGAGCAGTTCTTC
j_call: TRBJ1-2; cdr3_length: 13; v_call: TRBV6-6; d_call: TRBD1; clone_size: NA; cdr3_aa: CASSPGQGLFSTF; cdr3_nt: TGTGCCAGCTCCCCGGGACAGGGATTATTTTCCACCTTC
j_call: TRBJ2-5; cdr3_length: 12; v_call: TRBV7-8; d_call: NA; clone_size: NA; cdr3_aa: CASSIKGETQYF; cdr3_nt: TGTGCCAGCAGCATCAAGGGGGAGACCCAGTACTTC
j_call: TRBJ2-1; cdr3_length: 15; v_call: TRBV2; d_call: NA; clone_size: few; cdr3_aa: CASKIGGGPRNEQFF; cdr3_nt: TGTGCCAGCAAGATAGGGGGAGGGCCGCGGAATGAGCAGTTCTTC
j_call: TRBJ1-6; cdr3_length: 18; v_call: TRBV5-1; d_call: TRBD1; clone_size: NA; cdr3_aa: CASSLAGFVGQPNSALHF; cdr3_nt: TGCGCCAGCAGCTTGGCCGGCTTTGTGGGACAGCCGAATTCAGCCCTCCACTTT
j_call: TRBJ1-1; cdr3_length: 16; v_call: TRBV9; d_call: TRBD1; clone_size: NA; cdr3_aa: CASSLTGGQGNTEAFF; cdr3_nt: TGTGCCAGCAGTCTGACAGGGGGGCAAGGCAACACTGAAGCTTTCTTT
j_call: TRBJ2-1; cdr3_length: 16; v_call: TRBV9; d_call: TRBD1; clone_size: NA; cdr3_aa: CASSASGTGIPNEQFF; cdr3_nt: TGTGCCAGCAGCGCCTCCGGGACAGGGATACCCAATGAGCAGTTCTTC
j_call: TRBJ1-6; cdr3_length: 15; v_call: TRBV11-3; d_call: NA; clone_size: NA; cdr3_aa: CASRPDRSYNSPLHF; cdr3_nt: TGTGCCAGCAGACCGGACAGAAGTTATAATTCACCCCTCCACTTT
j_call: TRBJ2-1; cdr3_length: 19; v_call: TRBV7-9; d_call: TRBD2; clone_size: NA; cdr3_aa: CASSLPFRLAGVNYNEQFF; cdr3_nt: TGTGCCAGCAGCTTACCCTTTCGACTAGCGGGAGTGAACTACAATGAGCAGTTCTTC
j_call: TRBJ2-1; cdr3_length: 16; v_call: TRBV5-4; d_call: TRBD2; clone_size: NA; cdr3_aa: CASRPGLAGTYNEQFF; cdr3_nt: TGTGCCAGCAGACCGGGACTAGCGGGAACCTACAATGAGCAGTTCTTC
j_call: TRBJ1-3; cdr3_length: 15; v_call: TRBV18; d_call: TRBD1; clone_size: NA; cdr3_aa: CASSPGDSDGNTIYF; cdr3_nt: TGTGCCAGCTCACCGGGGGACAGCGATGGAAACACCATATATTTT
j_call: TRBJ2-5; cdr3_length: 12; v_call: TRBV14; d_call: NA; clone_size: once; cdr3_aa: CASRTSLGDQYF; cdr3_nt: TGTGCCAGCAGGACTTCCCTTGGAGACCAGTACTTC
j_call: TRBJ1-2; cdr3_length: 15; v_call: TRBV5-4; d_call: TRBD1; clone_size: NA; cdr3_aa: CASSPRQGADYGYTF; cdr3_nt: TGTGCCAGCAGCCCTCGACAGGGGGCAGACTATGGCTACACCTTC
j_call: TRBJ1-5; cdr3_length: 14; v_call: TRBV5-6; d_call: NA; clone_size: NA; cdr3_aa: CASSLLRGGQPQHF; cdr3_nt: TGTGCCAGCAGCTTGCTGCGGGGGGGTCAGCCCCAGCATTTT
j_call: TRBJ2-3; cdr3_length: 17; v_call: TRBV10-2; d_call: TRBD2; clone_size: NA; cdr3_aa: CASSEKRLAGASGTQYF; cdr3_nt: TGCGCCAGCAGTGAAAAGAGATTAGCGGGAGCGTCGGGTACGCAGTATTTT
j_call: TRBJ1-1; cdr3_length: 11; v_call: TRBV20-1; d_call: NA; clone_size: NA; cdr3_aa: CSARDLRRAFF; cdr3_nt: TGCAGTGCTAGAGATCTGAGGAGAGCTTTCTTT
j_call: TRBJ1-2; cdr3_length: 15; v_call: TRBV19; d_call: TRBD1; clone_size: NA; cdr3_aa: CASRTAGGPNYGYTF; cdr3_nt: TGTGCCAGCCGGACGGCAGGGGGGCCTAACTATGGCTACACCTTC
j_call: TRBJ1-5; cdr3_length: 13; v_call: TRBV7-2; d_call: NA; clone_size: NA; cdr3_aa: CASSVDPDQPQHF; cdr3_nt: TGTGCCAGCAGCGTAGATCCCGATCAGCCCCAGCATTTT
j_call: TRBJ2-1; cdr3_length: 13; v_call: TRBV10-3; d_call: NA; clone_size: NA; cdr3_aa: CAIRQGSYNEQFF; cdr3_nt: TGTGCCATCAGACAGGGCTCCTACAATGAGCAGTTCTTC
j_call: TRBJ1-5; cdr3_length: 17; v_call: TRBV12-5; d_call: TRBD1; clone_size: NA; cdr3_aa: CASGLGRQGAGNQPQHF; cdr3_nt: TGTGCTAGTGGTTTGGGAAGACAGGGGGCGGGGAATCAGCCCCAGCATTTT
j_call: TRBJ2-7; cdr3_length: 16; v_call: TRBV7-9; d_call: TRBD1; clone_size: NA; cdr3_aa: CASSPRQGKSSYEQYF; cdr3_nt: TGTGCCAGCAGCCCCCGACAGGGAAAGAGCTCCTACGAGCAGTACTTC
j_call: TRBJ1-2; cdr3_length: 13; v_call: TRBV7-9; d_call: NA; clone_size: few; cdr3_aa: CASSLGQGRGDTF; cdr3_nt: TGTGCCAGCAGCTTAGGGCAGGGTCGAGGCGACACCTTC
j_call: TRBJ2-7; cdr3_length: 14; v_call: TRBV7-2; d_call: NA; clone_size: NA; cdr3_aa: CASSLYADPYEQYF; cdr3_nt: TGTGCCAGCAGCTTATACGCGGATCCCTACGAGCAGTACTTC
j_call: TRBJ1-4; cdr3_length: 16; v_call: TRBV7-6; d_call: NA; clone_size: NA; cdr3_aa: CASSLGNRGGGEKLFF; cdr3_nt: TGTGCCAGCAGCTTAGGGAACCGAGGGGGTGGTGAAAAACTGTTTTTT